This T cell receptor (beta chain) comes out of a study of cytomegalovirus exposure and HLA in healthy donors. General study findings and limits: In an earlier analysis, in fewer than 700 donors, most V segments appeared productive either ~87% or ~30% of the time. When a later analysis compared HLA-associated TCR beta chains with equally common others, the HLA-associated chains turned out to be more clonally expanded and to have lower generation probabilities. There were several of the most significant clusters that appeared linked to common viral pathogens in a later analysis.

Worth noting for this clone: The target antigen is unknown.

V dropped 5 bases and J dropped 5 bases, with 15 bases sitting between them. The CDR3 sequence is 14 residues long. The germline gives CDR1 SGHNT, CDR2 YENEEA. Use of 60 Vbeta and 13 Jbeta primers characterized the PCR. In the original workflow: Unique TCR beta chains totaled about 73 million in a later count, with roughly 12 million of them shared. Here immunoSEQ multiplex PCR was the method, and the copy in TCRdb shows in-frame clones only, minus some. V and J calls and clone size follow that table, whereas D and trimming were derived from the DNA. Here the sample spans approximately 150,000 clones, around 67% being singletons.

The material sequenced was PBMCs. This sequence joins TRBV11-3 and TRBJ2-5; TRBD1 might be the D (6 bases). The receptor comes from a woman aged 18-29 years in good health and CMV-seronegative. DNA of the CDR3: TGTGCCAGCAGCCTTCCAACAGGGCTGGAGACCCAGTACTTC. Amino acid sequence: CASSLPTGLETQYF.